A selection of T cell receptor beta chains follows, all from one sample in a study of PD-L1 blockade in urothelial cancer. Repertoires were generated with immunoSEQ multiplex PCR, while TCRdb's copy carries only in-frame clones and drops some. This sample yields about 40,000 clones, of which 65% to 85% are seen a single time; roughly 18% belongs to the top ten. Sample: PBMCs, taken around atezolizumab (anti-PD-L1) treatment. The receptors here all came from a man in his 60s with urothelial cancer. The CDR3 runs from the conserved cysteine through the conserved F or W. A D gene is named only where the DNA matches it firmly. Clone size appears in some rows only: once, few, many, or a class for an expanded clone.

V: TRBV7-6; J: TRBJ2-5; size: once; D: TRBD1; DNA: TGTGCCAGCAGCAAGACCACAGGGGGCCAAGAGACCCAGTACTTC; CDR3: CASSKTTGGQETQYF
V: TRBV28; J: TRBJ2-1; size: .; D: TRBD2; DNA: TGTGCCAGCAGTGGGACTAGCGGGGCAAATAAGCAGTTCTTC; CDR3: CASSGTSGANKQFF
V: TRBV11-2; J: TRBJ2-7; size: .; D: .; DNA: TGTGCCAGCAGCTTAGGTACGGGGTTGGGCTCCTACGAGCAGTACTTC; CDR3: CASSLGTGLGSYEQYF
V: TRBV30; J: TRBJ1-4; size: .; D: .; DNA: TGTGCCTGGGAGTTGACAGGAGCTGGTGAAAAACTGTTTTTT; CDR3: CAWELTGAGEKLFF
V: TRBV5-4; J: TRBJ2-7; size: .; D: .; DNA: TGTGCCAGCAGCTTGGGCCCAGGGGTCTTACACGAGCAGTACTTC; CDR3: CASSLGPGVLHEQYF
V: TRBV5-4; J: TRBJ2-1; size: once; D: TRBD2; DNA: TGTGCCAGCAGCGGACCTAGCGGGGGCTACAATGAGCAGTTCTTC; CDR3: CASSGPSGGYNEQFF
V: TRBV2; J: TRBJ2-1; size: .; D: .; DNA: TGTGCCAGCAGTGAACCAGGGGGGTCCTACAATGAGCAGTTCTTC; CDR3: CASSEPGGSYNEQFF
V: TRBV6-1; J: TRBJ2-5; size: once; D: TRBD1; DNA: TGTGCCAGCATACGGACAGGCGAAGGAGGAGAGACCCAGTACTTC; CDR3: CASIRTGEGGETQYF
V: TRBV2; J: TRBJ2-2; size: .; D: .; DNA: TGTGCCAGCAGTGAAGGAGGACAGAACACCGGGGAGCTGTTTTTT; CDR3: CASSEGGQNTGELFF
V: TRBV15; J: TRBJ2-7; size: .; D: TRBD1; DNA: TGTGCCACCAGACGCGACAGGGGGTCGGCCTACGAGCAGTACTTC; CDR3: CATRRDRGSAYEQYF
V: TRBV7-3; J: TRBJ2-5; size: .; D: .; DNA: TGTGCCAGCAGCTCCGGTCCCTTTTTAACCCAGTACTTC; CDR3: CASSSGPFLTQYF
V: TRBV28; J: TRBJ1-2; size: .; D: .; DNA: TGTGCCAGCAGTCCGAGCGGGGGTAAATATGGCTACACCTTC; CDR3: CASSPSGGKYGYTF
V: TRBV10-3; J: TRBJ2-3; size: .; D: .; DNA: TGTGCCATCAGAAGAGGGTTGTCTGGGGGCGAGGCAGATACGCAGTATTTT; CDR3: CAIRRGLSGGEADTQYF
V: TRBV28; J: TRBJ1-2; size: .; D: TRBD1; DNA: TGTGCCAGCAGTCTTTATCGGACAGGGGTTGGCTACACCTTC; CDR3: CASSLYRTGVGYTF
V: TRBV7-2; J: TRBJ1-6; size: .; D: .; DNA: TGTGCCAGCAGCCCGCAACTTGACACGTTGGATTCACCCCTCCACTTT; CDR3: CASSPQLDTLDSPLHF
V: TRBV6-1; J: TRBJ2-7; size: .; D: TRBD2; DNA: TGTGCCAGCAGTGAAGCGGGGGGGACCTCCTCCTCCTACGAGCAGTACTTC; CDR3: CASSEAGGTSSSYEQYF
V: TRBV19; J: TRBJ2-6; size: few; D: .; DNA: TGTGCCAGTAGGGCAGGGACAAATGGGGCCAACGTCCTGACTTTC; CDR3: CASRAGTNGANVLTF
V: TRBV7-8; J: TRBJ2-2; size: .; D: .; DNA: TGTGCCAGCAGCCCCCGGCGGGACGGGGAGCTGTTTTTT; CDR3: CASSPRRDGELFF
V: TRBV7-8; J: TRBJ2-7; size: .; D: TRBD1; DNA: TGTGCCAGCAGCTGGGGACAGGGAGCCTACGAGCAGTACTTC; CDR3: CASSWGQGAYEQYF
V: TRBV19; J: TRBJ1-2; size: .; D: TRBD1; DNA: TGTGCCAGTAGCGGGTGGGACAGCATCCGTGGCTACACCTTC; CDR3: CASSGWDSIRGYTF
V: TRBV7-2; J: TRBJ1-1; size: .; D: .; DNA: TGTGCCAGCAGCTTAGTAGAGATGAACACTGAAGCTTTCTTT; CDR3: CASSLVEMNTEAFF
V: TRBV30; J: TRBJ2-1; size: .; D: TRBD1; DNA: TGTGCCTGGGGGACAGGAGTTTCCTACAATGAGCAGTTCTTC; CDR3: CAWGTGVSYNEQFF
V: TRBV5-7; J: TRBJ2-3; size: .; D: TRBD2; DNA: TGTGCCAGCACCGGGACTAGCGGGGGGATAGCTCCAGATACGCAGTATTTT; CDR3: CASTGTSGGIAPDTQYF
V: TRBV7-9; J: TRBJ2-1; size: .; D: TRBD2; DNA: TGTGCCAGCAGCTCGCGGGGGGCCTACAATGAGCAGTTCTTC; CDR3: CASSSRGAYNEQFF
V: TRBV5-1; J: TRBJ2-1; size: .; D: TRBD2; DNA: TGCGCCAGCAGCGACGGGGGGGCAATCTACAATGAGCAGTTCTTC; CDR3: CASSDGGAIYNEQFF
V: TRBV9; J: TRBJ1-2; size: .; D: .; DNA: TGTGCCAGCAGCGTGAACTCCAACTATGGCTACACCTTC; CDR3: CASSVNSNYGYTF
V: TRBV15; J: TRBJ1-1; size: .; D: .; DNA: TGTGCCACCAGCAGAGCAAGGGGGAAAGGTACTGAAGCTTTCTTT; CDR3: CATSRARGKGTEAFF
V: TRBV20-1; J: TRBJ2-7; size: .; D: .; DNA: TGCAGTGGATCCCGCACGGGCGAGCAGTACTTC; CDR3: CSGSRTGEQYF
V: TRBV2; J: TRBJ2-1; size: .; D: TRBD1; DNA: TGTGCCAGCGGCTCACAGGGGAGCGAGCAGTTCTTC; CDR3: CASGSQGSEQFF
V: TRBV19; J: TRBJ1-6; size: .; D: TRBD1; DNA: TGTGCCAGTGGACAGGGGAGCAATAATTCACCCCTCCACTTT; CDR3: CASGQGSNNSPLHF
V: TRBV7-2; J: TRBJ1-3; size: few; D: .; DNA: TGTGCCAGCAGGAAGGCTGGACTCACGAGGGGAAACACCATATATTTT; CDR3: CASRKAGLTRGNTIYF
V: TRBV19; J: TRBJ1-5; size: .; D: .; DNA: TGTGCCAGAATCGGACAGTTGAGCAATCAGCCCCAGCATTTT; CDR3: CARIGQLSNQPQHF
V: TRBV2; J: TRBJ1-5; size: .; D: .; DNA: TGTGCCAGCACTTTCGGTAGCAATCAGCCCCAGCATTTT; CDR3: CASTFGSNQPQHF
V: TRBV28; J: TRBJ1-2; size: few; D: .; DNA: TGTGCCAGCAGTTTATGGCGCAGGGGAGGGTCAAACTATGGCTACACCTTC; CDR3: CASSLWRRGGSNYGYTF
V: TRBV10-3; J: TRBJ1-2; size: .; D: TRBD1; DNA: TGTGCCATCAGCGAGCCGGGACAGGGGAACTATGGCTACACCTTC; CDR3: CAISEPGQGNYGYTF
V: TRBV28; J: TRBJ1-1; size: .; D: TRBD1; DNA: TGTGCCAGCACCTCGAGGGCCTACAGGGGCGGGACTGAAGCTTTCTTT; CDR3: CASTSRAYRGGTEAFF
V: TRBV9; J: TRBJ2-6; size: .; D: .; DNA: TGTGCCAGCAGCGTTGACAGTCTCGGGGCCAACGTCCTGACTTTC; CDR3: CASSVDSLGANVLTF
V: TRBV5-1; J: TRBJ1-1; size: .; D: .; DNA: TGCGCCAGCAAAGAGTTGAACACTGAAGCTTTCTTT; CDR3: CASKELNTEAFF
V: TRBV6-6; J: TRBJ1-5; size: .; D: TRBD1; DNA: TGTGCCAGCAGTGACAGGGGGATCCAGCCCCAGCATTTT; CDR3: CASSDRGIQPQHF
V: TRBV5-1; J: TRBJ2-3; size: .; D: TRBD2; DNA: TGCGCCAGCAGCTTGGTCCCAGCGGGGGTAGATACGCAGTATTTT; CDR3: CASSLVPAGVDTQYF
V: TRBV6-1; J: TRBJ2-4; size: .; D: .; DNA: TGTGCCAGCTCGGCCTCGTCCCAGGGATTTCAGTACTTC; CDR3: CASSASSQGFQYF